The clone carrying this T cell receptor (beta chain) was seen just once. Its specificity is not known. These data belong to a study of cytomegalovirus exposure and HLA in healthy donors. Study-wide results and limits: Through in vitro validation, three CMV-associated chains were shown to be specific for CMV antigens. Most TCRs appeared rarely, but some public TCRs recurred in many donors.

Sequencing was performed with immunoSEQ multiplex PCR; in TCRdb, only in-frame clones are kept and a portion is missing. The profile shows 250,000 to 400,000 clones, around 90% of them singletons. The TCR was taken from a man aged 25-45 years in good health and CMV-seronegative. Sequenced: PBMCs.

CDR3 coding DNA: TGTGCCAGCAGCCCCAGGGCTGACTATGGCTACACCTTC. Its translation: CASSPRADYGYTF. This chain joins TRBV9 and TRBJ1-2, with D tentatively TRBD1 (5 bases). The ends were cut back, 4 bases at V and 3 bases at J, with 10 bases in the middle. Germline V gene data show CDR1 as SGDLS and CDR2 as YYNGEE. This CDR3 has 13 residues.